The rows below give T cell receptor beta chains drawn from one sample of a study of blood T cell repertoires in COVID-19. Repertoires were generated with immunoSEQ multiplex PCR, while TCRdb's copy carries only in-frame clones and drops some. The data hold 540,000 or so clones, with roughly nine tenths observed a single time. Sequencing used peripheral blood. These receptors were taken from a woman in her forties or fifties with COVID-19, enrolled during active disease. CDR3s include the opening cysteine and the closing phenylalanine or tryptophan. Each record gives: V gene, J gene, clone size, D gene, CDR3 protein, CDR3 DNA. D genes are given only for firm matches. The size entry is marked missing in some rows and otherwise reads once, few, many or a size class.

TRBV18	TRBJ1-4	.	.	CASSPTATNEKLFF	TGTGCCAGCTCACCGACAGCAACTAATGAAAAACTGTTTTTT
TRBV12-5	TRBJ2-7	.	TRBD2	CASGAVGLGEQYF	TGTGCTAGTGGTGCGGTGGGACTAGGGGAGCAGTACTTC
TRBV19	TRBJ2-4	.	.	CASSIGGQGIQYF	TGTGCCAGTAGTATCGGGGGGCAGGGCATTCAGTACTTC
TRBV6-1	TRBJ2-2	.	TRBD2	CASREGVAGGKGAGELFF	TGTGCCAGCAGAGAAGGGGTTGCGGGGGGGAAAGGAGCCGGGGAGCTGTTTTTT
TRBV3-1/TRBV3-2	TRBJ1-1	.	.	CASSQGRVETEAFF	TGTGCCAGCAGCCAAGGCAGGGTGGAGACTGAAGCTTTCTTT
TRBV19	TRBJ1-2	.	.	CASTPQGIYGYTF	TGTGCCAGTACCCCCCAGGGAATCTATGGCTACACCTTC
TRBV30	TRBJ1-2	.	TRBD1	CAWSRDRSFYGYTF	TGTGCCTGGAGTCGGGACAGATCGTTCTACGGCTACACCTTC
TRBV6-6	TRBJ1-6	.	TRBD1	CASSREIQGGDSPLHF	TGTGCCAGCAGTAGGGAAATACAGGGGGGGGATTCACCCCTCCACTTT
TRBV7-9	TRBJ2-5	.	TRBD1	CASSSTDRERDGAQYF	TGTGCCAGCAGCTCCACAGACAGGGAGAGAGATGGGGCCCAGTACTTC
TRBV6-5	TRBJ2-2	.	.	CATKRGRAGPGELFF	TGTGCCACCAAACGTGGCAGGGCGGGACCCGGGGAGCTGTTTTTT
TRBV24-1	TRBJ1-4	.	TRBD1	CATSDPTGGVEKLFF	TGTGCCACCAGTGACCCAACAGGGGGGGTCGAAAAACTGTTTTTT
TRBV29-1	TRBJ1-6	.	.	CSARGGFDSPLHF	TGCAGCGCCCGCGGGGGATTTGATTCACCCCTCCACTTT
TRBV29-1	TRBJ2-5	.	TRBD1	CSGTGMETQYF	TGCAGCGGGACAGGAATGGAGACCCAGTACTTC
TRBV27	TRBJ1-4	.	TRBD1	CASSPGTGGEKLFF	TGTGCCAGCAGCCCCGGGACAGGGGGTGAAAAACTGTTTTTT
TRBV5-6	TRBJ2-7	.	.	CASSGLGLYEQYF	TGTGCCAGCAGCGGATTGGGACTCTACGAGCAGTACTTC
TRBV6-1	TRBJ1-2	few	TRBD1	CASSEGQGVGGYTF	TGTGCCAGCAGTGAAGGTCAGGGGGTAGGTGGCTACACCTTC
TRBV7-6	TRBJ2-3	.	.	CASSLYPDTQYF	TGTGCCAGCAGCTTGTATCCAGATACGCAGTATTTT
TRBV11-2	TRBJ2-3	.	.	CASSSPLGADTQYF	TGTGCCAGCAGCTCCCCCCTAGGGGCAGATACGCAGTATTTT
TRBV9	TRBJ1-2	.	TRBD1	CASSPRQGQGNWGYTF	TGTGCCAGCAGCCCGCGTCAGGGACAGGGGAATTGGGGCTACACCTTC
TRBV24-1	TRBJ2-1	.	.	CATSDPGYNEQFF	TGTGCCACCAGTGACCCAGGATACAATGAGCAGTTCTTC
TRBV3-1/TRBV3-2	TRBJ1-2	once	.	CASSRGGKGYTF	TGTGCCAGCAGCCGTGGCGGGAAGGGCTACACCTTC
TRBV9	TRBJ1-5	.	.	CASSEQGFPNQPQHF	TGTGCCAGCAGCGAGCAGGGATTCCCCAATCAGCCCCAGCATTTT
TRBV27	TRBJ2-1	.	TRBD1	CASSLSSSDRGWYEQFF	TGTGCCAGCAGTTTATCGTCTTCGGACAGGGGGTGGTATGAGCAGTTCTTC
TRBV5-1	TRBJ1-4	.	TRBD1	CASRRQGGPNEKLFF	TGCGCCAGCAGGCGCCAGGGGGGTCCTAATGAAAAACTGTTTTTT
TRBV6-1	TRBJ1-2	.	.	CASSELFAEDGYTF	TGTGCCAGCAGTGAACTCTTCGCGGAGGATGGCTACACCTTC
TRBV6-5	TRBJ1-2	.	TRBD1	CASSYSGQTFYGYTF	TGTGCCAGCAGTTACTCGGGACAGACTTTCTATGGCTACACCTTC
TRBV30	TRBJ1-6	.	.	CAWNYQGNSPLHF	TGTGCCTGGAATTATCAGGGGAATTCACCCCTCCACTTT
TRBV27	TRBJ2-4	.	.	CASSLSPPKSKNIQYF	TGTGCCAGCAGTTTAAGCCCTCCCAAATCGAAAAACATTCAGTACTTC
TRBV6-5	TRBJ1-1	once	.	CASSYSFQGMAFF	TGTGCCAGCAGTTATTCATTCCAGGGGATGGCTTTCTTT
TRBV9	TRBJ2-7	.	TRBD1	CASSPRARQGGGEQYF	TGTGCCAGCAGCCCTCGTGCCCGACAGGGGGGCGGCGAGCAGTACTTC
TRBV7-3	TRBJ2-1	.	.	CASSHGTHLEVQFF	TGTGCCAGCAGCCATGGGACTCACTTAGAGGTGCAGTTCTTC
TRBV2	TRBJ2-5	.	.	CASMRRSLPAETQYF	TGTGCCAGCATGAGGCGCTCGCTACCCGCGGAGACCCAGTACTTC
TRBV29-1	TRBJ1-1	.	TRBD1	CSVVRGQGPFEAFF	TGCAGCGTTGTTAGGGGACAGGGGCCCTTTGAAGCTTTCTTT
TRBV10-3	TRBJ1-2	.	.	CAISESRGDGYTF	TGTGCCATCAGTGAGTCTCGGGGGGACGGCTACACCTTC
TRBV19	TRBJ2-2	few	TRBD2	CASSVTSGVNTGELFF	TGTGCCAGTAGTGTGACTAGCGGGGTGAACACCGGGGAGCTGTTTTTT
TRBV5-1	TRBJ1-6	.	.	CASSWGQGYNSPLHF	TGCGCCAGCAGCTGGGGCCAGGGGTATAATTCACCCCTCCACTTT
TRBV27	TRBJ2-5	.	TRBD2	CASSSAGGPQETQYF	TGTGCCAGCAGTTCCGCGGGGGGACCTCAAGAGACCCAGTACTTC
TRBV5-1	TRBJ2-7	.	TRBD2	CASSEGTSAYSYEQYF	TGCGCCAGCAGCGAAGGAACTAGCGCGTACTCCTACGAGCAGTACTTC
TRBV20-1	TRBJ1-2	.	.	CSASLLGVGADGYTF	TGCAGTGCTAGTCTGCTGGGTGTCGGAGCTGATGGCTACACCTTC
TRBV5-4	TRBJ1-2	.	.	CASSPRQGGGYTF	TGTGCCAGCAGCCCGAGGCAAGGCGGTGGCTACACCTTC
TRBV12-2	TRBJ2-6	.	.	CASRTGSKRSGANVLTF	TGTGCAAGTCGCACAGGATCCAAACGCTCTGGGGCCAACGTCCTGACTTTC